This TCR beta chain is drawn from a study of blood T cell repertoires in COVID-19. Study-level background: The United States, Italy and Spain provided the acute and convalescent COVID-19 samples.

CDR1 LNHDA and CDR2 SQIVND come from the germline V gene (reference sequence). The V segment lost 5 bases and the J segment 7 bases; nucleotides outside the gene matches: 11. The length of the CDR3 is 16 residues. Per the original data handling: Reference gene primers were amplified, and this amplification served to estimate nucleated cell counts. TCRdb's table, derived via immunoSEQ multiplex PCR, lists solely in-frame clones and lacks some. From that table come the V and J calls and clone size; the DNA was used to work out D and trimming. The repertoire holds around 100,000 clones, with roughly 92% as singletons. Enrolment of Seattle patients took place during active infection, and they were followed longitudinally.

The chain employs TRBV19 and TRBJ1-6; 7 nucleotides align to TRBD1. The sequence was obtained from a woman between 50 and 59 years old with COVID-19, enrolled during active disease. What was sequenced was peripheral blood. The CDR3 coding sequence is TGTGCCAGTAGTTTGCCCCGGGGACAGAGGAATTCACCCCTCCACTTT. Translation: CASSLPRGQRNSPLHF.